A single sample gave rise to the 24 T cell receptor beta chains below, sequenced in a study of vaccination and CD4 T cells after COVID-19. Treatment here: roughly ten-day PBMC culture with coronavirus spike peptide pools or control peptides (ViraFEST assay). These receptors have no known antigen. Cultured CD4+ T cell DNA was sequenced using the Oncomine TCR Beta short-read assay. TCRdb reprocessed the PCR reads via MiXCR and lists one record per CDR3 protein. The table has fewer than 20,000 distinct CDR3 sequences, roughly 56% seen once. The specimen sequenced was CD4+ T cells from blood, cultured in vitro. The receptors shown here come from a human donor who had recovered from COVID-19.

The rearrangement links TRBV3-1 to TRBJ1-1, with D hard to call. Germline lookup yields CDR1 LGHDT and CDR2 YNNKEL (reference sequence). CDR3 length: 13 amino acids. V was clipped by 4 bases and J by 4 bases, with 10 bases between them. CDR3 nucleotide sequence: TGTGCCAGCAGCCTTAACAGCCCCACTGAAGCTTTCTTT. Translation gives CASSLNSPTEAFF.

This clonotype was found a few times. J is TRBJ1-2 and V is TRBV28, with TRBD1 matching over 11 bases. The CDR3 covers 14 residues. CDR1 is MDHEN, CDR2 SYDVKM, per germline. Trimming at V came to 5 bases and at J to 6 bases, leaving 5 bases not matched to a gene. The CDR3 DNA reads as TGTGCCAGCAGTATCGGGACAGGGGGACATGGCTACACCTTC. The encoded protein is CASSIGTGGHGYTF.

The rearrangement uses TRBV5-4 and TRBJ2-5; perhaps TRBD2 as D (8 bases). The CDR3 has 18 residues. Trimming left V 0 bases short and J 1 base short, with 19 bases between. Looked up from germline, CDR1 is SGHNT and CDR2 is YYREEE (reference sequence). The CDR3, as DNA: TGTGCCAGCAGCTTGGACGCTAGCGGGCCAGGGGGCCAAGAGACCCAGTACTTC. Translated: CASSLDASGPGGQETQYF.

The rearrangement links TRBV7-2 to TRBJ1-1; possibly TRBD1 for D (6 bases). CDR1 and CDR2 (germline): SGHTA, FQGNSA. The V gene lost 4 bases and the J gene lost 13 bases, with 19 bases spanning the gap. This CDR3 contains 13 residues. The CDR3 sequence: CASSSGTSERSFF. CDR3 nucleotide sequence: TGTGCCAGCAGCTCCGGGACATCCGAGAGGAGTTTCTTT.

This clonotype has a handful of counts. V and J are TRBV20-1 and TRBJ1-4, with D unclear. Germline CDR1 is DFQATT and CDR2 is SNEGSKA (reference sequence). This CDR3 region has 16 residues. Trimming shortened V by 0 bases and J by 8 bases, and 19 bases separated the two germline ends. The CDR3 DNA reads as TGCAGTGCTAGAGATCAGGTCCTGGGGTCTAGAGAAAAACTGTTTTTT. It codes for CSARDQVLGSREKLFF.

This clonotype was seen a handful of times. V is TRBV28 and J is TRBJ2-3; the D is unclear. V dropped 5 bases and J dropped 2 bases, with 5 bases sitting between them. CDR1 is MDHEN, CDR2 SYDVKM, per germline. The CDR3 runs to 12 residues. The CDR3 DNA sequence: TGTGCCAGCAGTAAATACACAGATACGCAGTATTTT. Translating it yields CASSKYTDTQYF.

The gene calls are TRBV24-1 and TRBJ2-1, with 8 bases that match TRBD2. Germline V CDR1 and CDR2: KGHDR, SFDVKD. The V segment lost 7 bases and the J segment 7 bases; nucleotides outside the gene matches: 2. The CDR3 extends over 12 amino acids. CDR3 bases: TGTGCCACCAGGGGACTAGAGAATGAGCAGTTCTTC. Translating it yields CATRGLENEQFF.

This chain links TRBV4-3 with TRBJ1-5; D might be TRBD1 (6 bases). The CDR3 length is 13 residues. Trimming took off 4 bases at V and 9 bases at J, with 13 bases between the two ends. Germline CDR1 is LGHNA and CDR2 is YSLEER. CDR3: CASSPRGVGPQHF. The DNA for the CDR3 is TGCGCCAGCAGCCCCAGGGGAGTAGGGCCCCAGCATTTT.

The J gene is TRBJ1-5, the V gene TRBV6-1; D not certain. This CDR3 has 13 amino acids. The germline V gene has CDR1 MNHNS and CDR2 SASEGT. V was clipped by 4 bases and J by 2 bases, with 6 bases between them. The CDR3 coding sequence is TGTGCCAGCAGTGTTGGCGGCAATCAGCCCCAGCATTTT. Translation: CASSVGGNQPQHF.

This clonotype was picked up one time. The rearrangement links TRBV6-1 to TRBJ2-3, with 11 bases that match TRBD2. In germline, CDR1 is MNHNS, CDR2 SASEGT. The V segment lost 2 bases and the J segment 2 bases; nucleotides outside the gene matches: 6. This CDR3 has 17 amino acids. The CDR3 region has the DNA TGTGCCAGCAGTGAAATGGTAGCGGGAGGGGTCACAGATACGCAGTATTTT. Its protein is CASSEMVAGGVTDTQYF.

The V gene is TRBV6-1, the J gene TRBJ2-3; D uncertain. The CDR3 is 13 residues long. Trimming removed 7 bases at V and 6 bases at J, with 14 bases between. In germline, CDR1 is MNHNS, CDR2 SASEGT. The CDR3 nucleotides read TGTGCCAGCACCCGACTTATTGGGGATACGCAGTATTTT. It translates to CASTRLIGDTQYF.

This rearrangement joins TRBV29-1 to TRBJ1-2; 8 nucleotides match TRBD1. The CDR3 totals 13 residues. Germline CDR1 SQVTM, CDR2 ANQGSEA. V was clipped by 6 bases and J by 3 bases; unmatched bases: 6. The CDR3 is CSVLDREDYGYTF. The DNA for the CDR3 is TGCAGCGTCTTGGACAGGGAGGACTATGGCTACACCTTC.

This clonotype was seen only once. The J gene is TRBJ1-5, the V gene TRBV11-3; D remains unclear. Germline-derived CDR1 and CDR2 are SGHNT and YENEEA. The CDR3 covers 13 residues. Trimming removed 5 bases from V and 0 bases from J, with 5 bases in between. The CDR3 is CASSLSSNQPQHF. In DNA form, the CDR3 reads TGTGCCAGCAGCCTTAGTAGCAATCAGCCCCAGCATTTT.

V usage is TRBV19 and J usage is TRBJ1-1, with 9 bases fitting TRBD1. The J segment lost 5 bases and the V segment lost 6 bases, leaving 7 bases of the junction unmatched. The CDR3 is 14 residues long. The germline V gene has CDR1 LNHDA and CDR2 SQIVND (reference sequence). In nucleotides, the CDR3 is TGTGCCAGTAGGACCACAGGGGGCGCGACTGAAGCTTTCTTT. Its translation is CASRTTGGATEAFF.

V is TRBV4-1 and J is TRBJ2-1, with a possible D match to TRBD1 (5 bases). V gave up 3 bases and J gave up 8 bases, with 11 bases separating them. CDR1 and CDR2 (germline): MGHRA, YSYEKL. The length of the CDR3 is 13 residues. The CDR3 here is CASSQGPRDEQFF. The CDR3 coding sequence is TGCGCCAGCAGCCAGGGCCCCAGGGATGAGCAGTTCTTC.

V gene TRBV20-1 combines with J gene TRBJ2-7; TRBD2 aligns across 8 bases. The CDR3 is made up of 14 amino acids. Trimming took 2 bases from V and 3 from J; bases not matched to a gene: 6. Per germline, CDR1 DFQATT and CDR2 SNEGSKA (reference sequence). The CDR3 DNA reads TGCAGTGCTAGACTTTCACTAGCGGACTACGAGCAGTACTTC. It yields the protein CSARLSLADYEQYF.

The chain carries TRBV6-2 or TRBV6-3 and TRBJ2-7; D could derive from TRBD1 or TRBD2 (5 bases each). V lost 5 bases and J lost 5, with 19 bases in between. The CDR3 is 15 amino acids. CDR1 and CDR2 (germline): MNHEY, SVGEGT. The CDR3 spells CASSRRDAGIHEQYF. As DNA, the CDR3 is TGTGCCAGCAGTCGCCGGGACGCTGGTATCCACGAGCAGTACTTC.

The CDR3 spells CSARISSGISDTQYF. The CDR3 DNA sequence: TGCAGTGCTAGAATTTCGAGCGGAATCTCAGATACGCAGTATTTT. The chain is built from TRBV20-1 and TRBJ2-3; the D gene is possibly TRBD2 (5 bases). The V and J ends lost 2 bases and 4 bases respectively, with 16 bases between them. Germline V lookup: CDR1 DFQATT, CDR2 SNEGSKA (reference sequence). The CDR3 spans 15 residues.

This chain uses TRBV6-1 with TRBJ1-1, with unresolved D. Trimming removed 7 bases from V and 5 bases from J, with 17 bases in between. The CDR3 has 14 amino acids. Germline V gene sequence: CDR1 MNHNS, CDR2 SASEGT. For the CDR3, the DNA is TGTGCCAGCAACCACGCAAGGTCTGGTACTGAAGCTTTCTTT. As protein: CASNHARSGTEAFF.

The chain combines TRBV2 with TRBJ1-5; no firm D call. In germline, CDR1 is SNHLY, CDR2 FYNNEI. The V end lost 7 bases, the J end lost 3 bases, and 10 bases lay between the germline ends. The CDR3 sequence is 13 residues long. CDR3 nucleotides: TGTGCCAGCACAAGGACGGTCAATCAGCCCCAGCATTTT. Protein: CASTRTVNQPQHF.

This clonotype was recorded a few times. This rearrangement joins TRBV5-4 to TRBJ2-3; the D is unclear. Germline V gene data show CDR1 as SGHNT and CDR2 as YYREEE (reference sequence). CDR3 size: 15 residues. Deletions cut 0 bases from V and 0 bases from J, with 8 bases between. The CDR3 bases are TGTGCCAGCAGCTTGGACACCTCTAGCACAGATACGCAGTATTTT. Protein sequence: CASSLDTSSTDTQYF.

V is TRBV20-1 and J is TRBJ2-7; TRBD1 aligns across 7 bases. The ends lost 2 bases at V and 3 bases at J; junction bases unmatched: 1. Germline CDR1 and CDR2: DFQATT and SNEGSKA (reference sequence). The CDR3 extends over 12 amino acids. CDR3 sequence (DNA): TGCAGTGCTAGACGGGACAGCTACGAGCAGTACTTC. It yields the protein CSARRDSYEQYF.

CDR3 region: CSARTGGIQETQYF. The CDR3 DNA reads as TGCAGTGCTCGGACAGGGGGTATCCAAGAGACCCAGTACTTC. This chain links TRBV20-1 with TRBJ2-5, with 10 bases matching TRBD1. Trimming cost V 5 bases and J 1 base; bases outside gene matches: 4. The CDR3 extends over 14 amino acids. CDR1 is DFQATT and CDR2 is SNEGSKA in the germline V gene (reference sequence).

This rearrangement joins TRBV10-3 to TRBJ2-2; possibly TRBD1 for D (6 bases). Germline CDR1 reads ENHRY; CDR2 reads SYGVKD. V shed 10 bases and J shed 3 bases, with 12 bases lying between them. The CDR3 spans 13 residues. The CDR3 loop reads CATTGQYTGELFF. The CDR3, as DNA: TGTGCCACCACAGGACAGTACACCGGGGAGCTGTTTTTT.